This T cell receptor (beta chain) was documented in a study of molecular identifiers for immune sequencing clone quantification (dated by TCRdb to between 2017 and 2018). About the full investigation: For a replicate experiment, the RNA from either around 20,000 or 100,000 naive CD8 T cells was divided into five aliquots, and four of those aliquots went on to sequencing. This methods study used CD8 T cells to benchmark TCR RNA copy counting and molecular-identifier clustering-based TCR repertoire sequencing (MIDCIRS).

Naive CD8 T cell libraries were made from roughly 20,000 to 1,000,000 sorted cells using 10%, 30% or 50% of purified RNA. Naive CD8 T cells were FACS-sorted as CD8+CD4-CCR7+CD45RA+ on a BD FACSAria II into RLT Plus buffer. To test detection sensitivity, Jurkat RNA equal to around 11 TCR copies was added to samples of roughly 18,000-1,100,000 naive CD8 T cells. Enrichment of CD8 T cells was performed with RosetteSep CD8+ T Cell Enrichment Cocktail and Ficoll-Paque, after which ACK red cell lysis was carried out. This clonotype was found a few times. Its antigen is not yet known. No qualities accompany the bases; no much larger clone lies one base away. The receptor library was made with PCR. Sequencing instrument: Illumina HiSeq 4000. Bulk TCR libraries were generated as previously described, with the TCR primers listed in Table S5 used. Total RNA was purified with the Qiagen AllPrep DNA/RNA kit. Before analysis, reads from multiple sequencing runs of one library were combined. Per the authors' processing: Only reads with exact TCR constant sequence were kept, trimmed to 150 nt, and grouped by their 12-nt molecular barcodes. Within each barcode group, reads were sub-clustered at a 15% Levenshtein threshold, and quality-weighted consensus sequences were built per RNA molecule. Non-functional sequences were removed, as were lower-count sequences one edit away from another. Barcode sub-clusters with fewer than 20% of the maximum read count were removed, based on fitting two negative binomial distributions. TCRdb reprocessing: public reads trimmed at Q25 with fastp, clones called with MiXCR, in-frame beta chains kept. Under each unique CDR3 protein, matching rows form one entry showing the most common genes and DNA. The V and J calls here are based on TCRdb, not the publication. For this sample there are more than 250,000 distinct CDR3 sequences; roughly a fifth appear just once. Together, the top ten hold approximately 0.84% of the sample.

CDR1 and CDR2 are read off the germline V gene as LGHNA and YSLEER. V was cut back by 1 base and J by 1 base, leaving a gap of 5 bases between them. The CDR3 contains 14 residues, cysteine and phenylalanine counted. Kept here is only the CDR3 DNA, which spans 42 bases and is read in frame from base 1. Points the paper makes about the study in general: The naive libraries included spiked-in Jurkat TCR RNA (10 copies' worth), and this Jurkat TCR RNA is not part of the donor repertoire. When barcode sub-clustering was omitted, TCR diversity was inflated by chimeric consensus sequences, with chimeras reaching as high as 47%. Modeling estimated 2.5 to 3.5 recovered TCR RNA copies per cell, compared with about 10 by digital PCR, which implies roughly 30% capture efficiency. A single cell's worth of spiked-in Jurkat TCR RNA was reported detectable even among one million naive CD8 T cells. Identical TCR molecules sharing a barcode could cause highly expanded clone sizes to be underestimated. In CMV-specific effector cells, over 97% of molecules were held by clones above 20 RNA copies, whereas under 1% of molecules were held by such clones in naive cells.

This TCR derives from a human donor in good health. Some libraries in this study had Jurkat cell RNA spiked in. The V gene is TRBV4-3 and the J gene is TRBJ1-5, with the D gene call left open. Source material: naive CD8+ T cells from blood, with Jurkat cell RNA spiked in. Per the publication, the cell subset or site label means: FACS-sorted CD8+CD4-CCR7+CD45RA+ naive T cells. The DNA reads TGCGCCAGCAGCCAAGTTCGGAGCAATCAGCCCCAGCATTTT. It translates as CASSQVRSNQPQHF.